One sample yielded the 13 T cell receptor beta chains listed below, sequenced in a study of T cell responses to AZD1222 COVID-19 vaccine. Sequencing was performed with immunoSEQ multiplex PCR; in TCRdb, only in-frame clones are kept and a portion is missing. This table holds about 120,000 clones, roughly 92% found once. Source: peripheral blood, taken 28 days after the second AZD1222 dose. The receptors derive from an adult who received the AZD1222 COVID-19 vaccine.

This chain uses TRBV9 with TRBJ2-3, with TRBD2 matching over 9 bases. CDR1 and CDR2 from the germline V gene are SGDLS and YYNGEE. CDR3 length equals 20 residues. V gave up 2 bases and J gave up 0 bases; unmatched junction bases: 16. The CDR3 region is CASSVSASGKRGLSTDTQYF. DNA of the CDR3: TGTGCCAGCAGCGTCTCGGCTAGCGGGAAAAGGGGCCTTAGCACAGATACGCAGTATTTT.

The chain uses TRBV10-3 and TRBJ1-5; 7 bases are shared with TRBD1. This CDR3 is 17 amino acids long. J lost 8 bases, V lost 0 bases, and 13 bases had no gene match. Per germline, CDR1 ENHRY and CDR2 SYGVKD. CDR3 sequence: CAISESISGTVSEPQHF. The CDR3 bases are TGTGCCATCAGTGAGTCGATATCCGGGACAGTAAGTGAGCCCCAGCATTTT.

This clone was recorded once. V is TRBV7-9 and J is TRBJ1-2; 8 bases fit TRBD1. With 4 bases clipped from V and 6 bases from J, the junction kept 4 bases outside the gene matches. In germline, CDR1 is SEHNR, CDR2 FQNEAQ (reference sequence). This CDR3 is 13 amino acids long. CDR3 DNA: TGTGCCAGCAGCTCGGACAGGGACAATGGCTACACCTTC. Its translation: CASSSDRDNGYTF.

The chain recombines TRBV6-5 with TRBJ2-7, with D possibly TRBD1 on 8 matching bases. This CDR3 region has 16 residues. V was cut by 0 bases and J by 4 bases, with 16 bases left in between. Germline CDR1 reads MNHEY; CDR2 reads SVGAGI. The CDR3 protein is CASSYSSGTGVYEQYF. The CDR3 DNA sequence: TGTGCCAGCAGTTACTCGAGCGGGACAGGTGTTTACGAGCAGTACTTC.

This sequence joins TRBV28 and TRBJ2-5; D ambiguous. Germline CDR1 and CDR2: MDHEN and SYDVKM. V was cut by 8 bases and J by 5 bases, with 15 bases left in between. The CDR3 loop spans 13 amino acids. CDR3 region: CASLTVGVETQYF. CDR3 in DNA: TGTGCCAGCCTTACCGTCGGCGTGGAGACCCAGTACTTC.

The rearrangement uses TRBV27 and TRBJ2-3, with 7 bases matching TRBD2. Per the germline V gene, CDR1 is MNHEY and CDR2 is SMNVEV (reference sequence). Losses at the gene ends were 7 bases for V and 5 bases for J; bases not matched to a gene: 9. CDR3 length equals 14 residues. CDR3 nucleotides: TGTGCCAGCAAAGCCGGGGACTACGTAGATACGCAGTATTTT. This translates into CASKAGDYVDTQYF.

CDR3 region: CASSSASSFYNEQFF. CDR3 bases: TGTGCCAGCAGCTCGGCGAGTTCTTTCTACAATGAGCAGTTCTTC. V is TRBV5-4 and J is TRBJ2-1; no firm D call. The germline V gene encodes CDR1 SGHNT and CDR2 YYREEE (reference sequence). The germline V and J ends were trimmed by 3 bases and 3 bases, with 13 bases remaining between them. This CDR3 contains 15 residues.

The V and J genes are TRBV3-1 (or the pseudogene TRBV3-2) and TRBJ2-7, with TRBD2 identical over 8 bases. After removal of 5 bases from V and 3 bases from J, the junction contained 9 bases not matched to a gene. The CDR3 extends over 15 amino acids. Germline-derived CDR1 and CDR2 are LGHDT and YNNKEL (reference sequence). CDR3 nucleotide sequence: TGTGCCAGCAGCTATACTAGCGGATCCTTCTACGAGCAGTACTTC. Translated, it gives CASSYTSGSFYEQYF.

The V gene is TRBV6-5, the J gene TRBJ2-6; D is unclear. Germline V gene data show CDR1 as MNHEY and CDR2 as SVGAGI. The V end lost 6 bases, the J end lost 0 bases, and 6 bases lay between the germline ends. The CDR3 length is 14 residues. The CDR3 here is CASSEISGANVLTF. The CDR3 coding sequence is TGTGCCAGCAGCGAGATCTCTGGGGCCAACGTCCTGACTTTC.

Written as DNA, the CDR3 is TGTGCCAGCAGTACTGGATACACTGAAGCTTTCTTT. This sequence encodes CASSTGYTEAFF. The V gene is TRBV2, the J gene TRBJ1-1; D gene ambiguous. The germline CDR1 and CDR2 sequences are SNHLY and FYNNEI. The CDR3 contains 12 residues. Trimming took 5 bases from V and 3 from J, leaving 7 bases between them.

The chain recombines TRBV2 with TRBJ2-5, with 10 bases lining up with TRBD1. V was clipped by 8 bases and J by 2 bases; unmatched bases: 11. The germline CDR1 and CDR2 sequences are SNHLY and FYNNEI. This CDR3 is built from 16 residues. CDR3 sequence: CASGTGVEGTQETQYF. The CDR3 nucleotides are TGTGCCAGCGGGACAGGGGTAGAGGGAACTCAAGAGACCCAGTACTTC.

This CDR3 reads CASSMERGQDEQYF. CDR3 bases: TGTGCCAGCAGTATGGAGAGGGGGCAAGACGAGCAGTACTTC. The chain is built from TRBV2 and TRBJ2-7; 7 bases line up with TRBD1. Germline CDR1 is SNHLY and CDR2 is FYNNEI. V dropped 5 bases and J dropped 5; count of bases not matched to a gene: 9. The CDR3 runs 14 residues.

CDR3 residues: CAWTYNYGYTF. CDR3 coding DNA: TGTGCCTGGACTTATAACTATGGCTACACCTTC. This chain links TRBV30 with TRBJ1-2, with D hard to call. Germline V gives CDR1 GTSNPN, CDR2 SVGIG (reference sequence). The CDR3 has 11 residues. Trimming pared 4 bases from V and 1 base from J, leaving 4 bases between.